This is a list of T cell receptor beta chains from one sample in a study of HIV-infected patients and healthy controls. TCRdb reprocessed the 5' RACE reads via MiXCR and lists one record per CDR3 protein. The table has roughly 68,000 distinct CDR3 sequences, 15% to 20% seen once. Sequencing was carried out using CD4+ T cells from blood. These receptors came from a human donor in good health. The CDR3 runs from the conserved cysteine through the conserved F or W. A D gene is named only where the DNA matches it firmly. Clone size appears in some rows only: once, few, many, or a class for an expanded clone.

TRBD2,TRBV30,TRBJ2-2,.,CAWSLAGGNTGELFF,TGTGCCTGGAGTCTAGCGGGAGGGAACACCGGGGAGCTGTTTTTT
.,TRBV7-3,TRBJ2-2,.,CASRSGNTGELFF,TGTGCCAGCAGGTCTGGGAACACCGGGGAGCTGTTTTTT
.,TRBV7-3,TRBJ1-3,many,CASSFIGGNTIYF,TGTGCCAGCAGCTTCATCGGTGGAAACACCATATATTTT
TRBD1,TRBV11-3,TRBJ1-1,few,CATTLNNRTGDNTEAFF,TGTGCCACCACCCTGAACAACCGGACAGGGGATAACACTGAAGCTTTCTTT
.,TRBV21-1,TRBJ2-7,many,CARTGSYEQYF,TGTGCCCGGACAGGCTCCTACGAGCAGTACTTC
TRBD1,TRBV20-1,TRBJ2-1,few,CSASDRPRFFEQFF,TGCAGTGCATCGGACAGGCCAAGGTTTTTTGAGCAGTTCTTC
TRBD1,TRBV4-3,TRBJ1-6,.,CASSPRQGRNSPLHF,TGCGCCAGCAGTCCGAGACAGGGAAGGAATTCACCCCTCCACTTT
TRBD2,TRBV6-6,TRBJ2-1,.,CASSYSGGGSYNEQFF,TGTGCCAGCAGTTACTCGGGCGGGGGATCCTACAATGAGCAGTTCTTC
TRBD2,TRBV5-6,TRBJ2-3,.,CASSAGLSPDTQYF,TGTGCCAGCAGCGCGGGACTATCGCCAGATACGCAGTATTTT
.,TRBV12-3/TRBV12-4,TRBJ1-3,.,CASSRTALSGNTTYF,TGTGCCAGCAGTCGGACAGCCCTCTCTGGAAACACCACATATTTT
.,TRBV11-2,TRBJ2-1,.,CASSLVSRGPSSYNEQFF,TGTGCCAGCAGCTTAGTATCTCGGGGCCCAAGCTCCTACAATGAGCAGTTCTTC
TRBD1,TRBV20-1,TRBJ2-5,few,CSARVRGQGQKTQYF,TGCAGTGCTAGAGTTCGTGGACAGGGCCAAAAGACCCAGTACTTC
.,TRBV5-4,TRBJ2-2,.,CASTTTAGELFF,TGTGCCAGCACTACAACCGCCGGGGAGCTGTTTTTT
.,TRBV6-4,TRBJ1-1,few,CASSTNRDTEAFF,TGTGCCAGCAGCACAAACAGGGACACTGAAGCTTTCTTT
TRBD2,TRBV6-1,TRBJ2-4,once,CASRPRTSGPNIQYF,TGTGCCAGCAGACCCCGGACTAGCGGGCCTAACATTCAGTACTTC
TRBD1,TRBV7-2,TRBJ1-1,many,CASSLVPSLGDRRHEAFF,TGTGCCAGCAGCTTAGTGCCGAGCCTAGGGGACAGGAGACATGAAGCTTTCTTT
.,TRBV7-2,TRBJ1-6,.,CASSSSGLPSSYNSPLHF,TGTGCCAGCAGCAGCTCGGGACTTCCCAGCTCCTATAATTCACCCCTCCACTTT
TRBD1,TRBV12-3/TRBV12-4,TRBJ2-7,many,CASSSLQGAYEQYF,TGTGCCAGCAGTTCCCTCCAGGGGGCCTACGAGCAGTACTTC
.,TRBV30,TRBJ1-5,many,CAWSLGTGGNQPQHF,TGTGCCTGGAGTCTAGGGACGGGGGGCAATCAGCCCCAGCATTTT
TRBD1,TRBV7-9,TRBJ1-1,many,CASSLTQGATEAFF,TGTGCCAGCAGCTTAACACAGGGGGCAACTGAAGCTTTCTTT
TRBD2,TRBV2,TRBJ2-1,few,CASSPLAGGPYNEQFF,TGTGCCAGCAGTCCACTAGCGGGAGGGCCCTACAATGAGCAGTTCTTC
.,TRBV12-3/TRBV12-4,TRBJ1-2,.,CASSLEQNYGYTF,TGTGCCAGCAGTTTAGAACAGAACTATGGCTACACCTTC
.,TRBV21-1,TRBJ2-2,.,CASNRSGTSVSTGELFF,TGTGCCAGCAACCGATCCGGGACTAGCGTTTCCACCGGGGAGCTGTTTTTT
.,TRBV12-3/TRBV12-4,TRBJ1-5,few,CASSLAAAANQPQHF,TGTGCCAGCAGTTTAGCCGCGGCAGCTAATCAGCCCCAGCATTTT
TRBD1,TRBV7-2,TRBJ1-6,many,CASSQDRESPLHF,TGTGCCAGCAGCCAAGACAGGGAATCACCCCTCCACTTT
.,TRBV5-1,TRBJ1-1,few,CASRVGVNTEAFF,TGCGCCAGCAGGGTAGGAGTGAACACTGAAGCTTTCTTT
.,TRBV6-5,TRBJ1-1,few,CASSYSRTVLNTEAFF,TGTGCCAGCAGTTACTCCAGGACAGTCCTGAACACTGAAGCTTTCTTT
.,TRBV5-1,TRBJ2-2,few,CASRAGHSNTGELFF,TGCGCCAGCAGGGCGGGACATTCGAACACCGGGGAGCTGTTTTTT
.,TRBV29-1,TRBJ2-4,.,CSAATDYLAKNIQYF,TGCAGCGCCGCGACAGATTACCTAGCCAAAAACATTCAGTACTTC
.,TRBV7-9,TRBJ2-1,.,CASSQTIGSYNEQFF,TGTGCCAGCAGCCAGACTATCGGGTCCTACAATGAGCAGTTCTTC
.,TRBV29-1,TRBJ1-2,.,CSVALGAVNYGYTF,TGCAGCGTTGCCCTAGGGGCTGTAAACTATGGCTACACCTTC
.,TRBV7-2,TRBJ2-5,.,CASSLGYQPGETQYF,TGTGCCAGCAGCTTAGGTTACCAGCCCGGCGAGACCCAGTACTTC
TRBD2,TRBV2,TRBJ2-3,once,CASSRFSGRTDTQYF,TGTGCCAGCAGTAGGTTTAGCGGGAGGACAGATACGCAGTATTTT
TRBD2,TRBV5-1,TRBJ2-7,many,CASSLFLAGSTAYEQYF,TGCGCCAGCAGCTTGTTCCTAGCGGGGTCAACTGCCTACGAGCAGTACTTC
TRBD1,TRBV6-1,TRBJ1-4,many,CATQGDEGEKLFF,TGTGCCACTCAGGGGGACGAAGGAGAAAAACTGTTTTTT
TRBD2,TRBV4-1,TRBJ2-1,many,CASSQEWGGLAGENEQFF,TGCGCCAGCAGCCAAGAGTGGGGTGGACTAGCGGGAGAGAATGAGCAGTTCTTC